Sequencing of this TCR beta chain was carried out in a study of blood T cell repertoires in COVID-19. Turning to the study itself: Both acute and convalescent COVID-19 samples were obtained from the United States, Italy and Spain. In each case, the material was cDNA or gDNA derived from T cells, B-cell-depleted T cells, or PBMCs.

The CDR3 is 15 amino acids. The ends lost 7 bases at V and 5 bases at J; junction bases unmatched: 8. CDR1 is SNHLY and CDR2 is FYNNEI in the germline V gene. Seattle researchers signed up patients amid active infection and tracked them longitudinally. The assay was immunoSEQ multiplex PCR, and TCRdb's table has in-frame clones only and misses some. Of some 350,000 clones listed, 85% to 90% are singletons. The material sequenced was peripheral blood. This clonotype originated in a woman aged 70-85 years with COVID-19, enrolled during active disease. The chain combines TRBV2 with TRBJ2-1; 10 nucleotides line up with TRBD1. This CDR3 is CASTTGTGAHNEQFF. The CDR3 DNA reads as TGTGCCAGCACCACCGGGACAGGGGCACACAATGAGCAGTTCTTC.